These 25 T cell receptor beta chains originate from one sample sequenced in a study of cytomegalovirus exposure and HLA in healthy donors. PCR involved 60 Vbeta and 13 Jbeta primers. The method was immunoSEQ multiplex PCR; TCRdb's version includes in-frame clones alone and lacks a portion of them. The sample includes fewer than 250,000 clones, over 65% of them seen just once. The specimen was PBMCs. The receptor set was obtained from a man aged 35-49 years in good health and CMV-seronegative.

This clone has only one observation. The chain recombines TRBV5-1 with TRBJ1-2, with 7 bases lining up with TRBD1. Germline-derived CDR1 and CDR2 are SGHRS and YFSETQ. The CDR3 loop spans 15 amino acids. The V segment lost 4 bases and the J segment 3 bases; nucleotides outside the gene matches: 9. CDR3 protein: CASSTGGTEYYGYTF. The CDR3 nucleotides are TGCGCCAGCAGCACGGGGGGGACAGAGTACTATGGCTACACCTTC.

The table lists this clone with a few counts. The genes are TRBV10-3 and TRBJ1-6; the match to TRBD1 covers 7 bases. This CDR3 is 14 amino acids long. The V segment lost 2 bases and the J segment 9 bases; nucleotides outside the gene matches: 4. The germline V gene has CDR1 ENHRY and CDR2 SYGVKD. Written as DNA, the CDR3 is TGTGCCATCAGTGAGAGGAGGGGGCTTTCACCCCTCCACTTT. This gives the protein CAISERRGLSPLHF.

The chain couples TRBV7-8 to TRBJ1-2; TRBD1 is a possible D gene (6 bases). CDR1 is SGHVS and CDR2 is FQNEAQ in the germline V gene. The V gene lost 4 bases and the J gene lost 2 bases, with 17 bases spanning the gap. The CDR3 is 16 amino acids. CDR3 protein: CASSSGWAGENYGYTF. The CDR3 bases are TGTGCCAGCAGCTCAGGTTGGGCAGGGGAGAACTATGGCTACACCTTC. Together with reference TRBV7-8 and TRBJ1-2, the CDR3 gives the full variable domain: GAGVSQSPRYKVAKRGQDVALRCDPISGHVSLFWYQQALGQGPEFLTYFQNEAQLDKSGLPSDRFFAERPEGSVSTLKIQRTQQEDSAVYLCASSSGWAGENYGYTFGSGTRLTVV.

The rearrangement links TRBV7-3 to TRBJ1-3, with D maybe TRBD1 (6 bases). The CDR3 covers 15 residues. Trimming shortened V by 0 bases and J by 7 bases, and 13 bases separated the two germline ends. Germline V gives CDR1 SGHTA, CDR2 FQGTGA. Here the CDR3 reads CASSLTGDNTNTIYF. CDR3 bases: TGTGCCAGCAGCTTAACTGGGGACAACACCAACACCATATATTTT.

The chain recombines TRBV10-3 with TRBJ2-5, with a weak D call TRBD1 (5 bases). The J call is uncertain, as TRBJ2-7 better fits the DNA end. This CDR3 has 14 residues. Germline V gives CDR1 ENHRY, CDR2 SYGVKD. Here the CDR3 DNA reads TGTGCCATCAGTGACTTCGACAGCTCCTACGAGCAGTACTTC. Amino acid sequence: CAISDFDSSYEQYF.

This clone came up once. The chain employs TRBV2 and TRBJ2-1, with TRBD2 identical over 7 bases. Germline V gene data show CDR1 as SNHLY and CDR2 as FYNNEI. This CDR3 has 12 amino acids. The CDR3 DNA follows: TGTGTCTCGTCGGGGAGGGGCAATGAGCAGTTCTTC. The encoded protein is CVSSGRGNEQFF.

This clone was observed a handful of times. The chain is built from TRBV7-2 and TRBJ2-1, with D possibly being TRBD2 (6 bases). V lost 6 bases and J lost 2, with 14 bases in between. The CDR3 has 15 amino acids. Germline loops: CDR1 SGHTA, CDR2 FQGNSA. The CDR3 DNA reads TGTGCCAGCAGTACTAGCAGTAGAACCTACAATGAGCAGTTCTTC. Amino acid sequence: CASSTSSRTYNEQFF.

CDR3 in amino acids: CASSGGTFSYNEQFF. The CDR3 region has the DNA TGTGCCAGTAGTGGCGGGACCTTCTCCTACAATGAGCAGTTCTTC. V gene TRBV19 combines with J gene TRBJ2-1, with a possible D match to TRBD2 (6 bases). The germline V gene has CDR1 LNHDA and CDR2 SQIVND (reference sequence). Deletions cut 5 bases from V and 0 bases from J, with 11 bases between. The CDR3 loop spans 15 amino acids.

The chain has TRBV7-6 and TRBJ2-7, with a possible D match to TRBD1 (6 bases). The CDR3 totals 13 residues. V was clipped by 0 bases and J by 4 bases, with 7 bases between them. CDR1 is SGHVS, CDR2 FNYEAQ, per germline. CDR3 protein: CASSLAQGYEQYF. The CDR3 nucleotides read TGTGCCAGCAGCTTAGCCCAGGGGTACGAGCAGTACTTC. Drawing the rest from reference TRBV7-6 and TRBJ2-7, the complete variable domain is GAGVSQSPRYKVTKRGQDVALRCDPISGHVSLYWYRQALGQGPEFLTYFNYEAQQDKSGLPNDRFSAERPEGSISTLTIQRTEQRDSAMYRCASSLAQGYEQYFGPGTRLTVT.

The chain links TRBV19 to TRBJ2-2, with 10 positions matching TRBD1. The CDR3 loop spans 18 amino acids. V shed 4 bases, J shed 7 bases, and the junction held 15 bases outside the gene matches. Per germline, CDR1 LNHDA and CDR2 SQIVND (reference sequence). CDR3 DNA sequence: TGTGCCAGTAGTAAACGGGACAGGGGAACCTCTGGGGACGGGGAGCTGTTTTTT. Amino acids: CASSKRDRGTSGDGELFF. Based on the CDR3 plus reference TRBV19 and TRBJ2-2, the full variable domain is DGGITQSPKYLFRKEGQNVTLSCEQNLNHDAMYWYRQDPGQGLRLIYYSQIVNDFQKGDIAEGYSVSREKKESFPLTVTSAQKNPTAFYLCASSKRDRGTSGDGELFFGEGSRLTVL.

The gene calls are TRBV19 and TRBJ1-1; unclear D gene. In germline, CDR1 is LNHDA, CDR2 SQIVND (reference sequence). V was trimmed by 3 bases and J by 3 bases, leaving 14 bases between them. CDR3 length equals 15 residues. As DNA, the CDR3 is TGTGCCAGTAGTATGGGCCAAATGTGGGACACTGAAGCTTTCTTT. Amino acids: CASSMGQMWDTEAFF.

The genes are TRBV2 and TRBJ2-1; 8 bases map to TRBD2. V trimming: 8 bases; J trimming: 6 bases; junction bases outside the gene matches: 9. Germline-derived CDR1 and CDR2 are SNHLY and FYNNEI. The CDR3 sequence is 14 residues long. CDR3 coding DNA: TGTGCCAGCTCCGGGACTAGAAAACCCAATGAGCAGTTCTTC. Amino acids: CASSGTRKPNEQFF.

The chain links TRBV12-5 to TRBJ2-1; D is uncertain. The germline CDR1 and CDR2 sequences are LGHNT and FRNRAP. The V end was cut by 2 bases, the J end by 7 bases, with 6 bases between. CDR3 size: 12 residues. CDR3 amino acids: CASGLTKNEQFF. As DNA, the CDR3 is TGTGCTAGTGGTTTGACTAAAAATGAGCAGTTCTTC.

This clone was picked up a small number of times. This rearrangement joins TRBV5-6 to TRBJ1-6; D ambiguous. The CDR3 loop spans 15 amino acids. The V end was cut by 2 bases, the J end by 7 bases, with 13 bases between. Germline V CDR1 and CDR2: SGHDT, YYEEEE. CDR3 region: CASSLTGLYNSPLHF. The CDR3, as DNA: TGTGCCAGCAGCTTAACGGGTCTTTACAATTCACCCCTCCACTTT.

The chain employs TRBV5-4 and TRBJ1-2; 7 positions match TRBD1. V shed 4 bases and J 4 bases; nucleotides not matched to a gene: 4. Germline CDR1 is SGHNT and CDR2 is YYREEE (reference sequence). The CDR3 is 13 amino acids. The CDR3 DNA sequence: TGTGCCAGCAGCCTACAGGGGAGCTATGGCTACACCTTC. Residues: CASSLQGSYGYTF. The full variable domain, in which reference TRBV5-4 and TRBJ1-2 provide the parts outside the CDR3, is ETGVTQSPTHLIKTRGQQVTLRCSSQSGHNTVSWYQQALGQGPQFIFQYYREEENGRGNFPPRFSGLQFPNYSSELNVNALELDDSALYLCASSLQGSYGYTFGSGTRLTVV.

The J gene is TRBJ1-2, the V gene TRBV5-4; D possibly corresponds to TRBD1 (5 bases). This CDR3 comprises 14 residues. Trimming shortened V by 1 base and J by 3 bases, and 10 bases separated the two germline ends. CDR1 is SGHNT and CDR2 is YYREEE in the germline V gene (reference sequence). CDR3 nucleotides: TGTGCCAGCAGCTTGCAACGGGGGGACTATGGCTACACCTTC. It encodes CASSLQRGDYGYTF.

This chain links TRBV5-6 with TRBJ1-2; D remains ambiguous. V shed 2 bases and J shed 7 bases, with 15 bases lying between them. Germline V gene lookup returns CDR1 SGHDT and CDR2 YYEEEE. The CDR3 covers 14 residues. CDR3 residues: CASSLPPPEGGYTF. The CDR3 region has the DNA TGTGCCAGCAGCTTACCTCCCCCAGAGGGTGGCTACACCTTC.

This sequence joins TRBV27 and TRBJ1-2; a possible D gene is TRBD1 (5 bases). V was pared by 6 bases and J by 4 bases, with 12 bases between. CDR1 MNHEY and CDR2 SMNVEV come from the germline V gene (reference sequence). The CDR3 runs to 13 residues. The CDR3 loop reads CASSPDSSYGYTF. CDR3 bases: TGTGCCAGCAGCCCAGACAGTTCCTATGGCTACACCTTC.

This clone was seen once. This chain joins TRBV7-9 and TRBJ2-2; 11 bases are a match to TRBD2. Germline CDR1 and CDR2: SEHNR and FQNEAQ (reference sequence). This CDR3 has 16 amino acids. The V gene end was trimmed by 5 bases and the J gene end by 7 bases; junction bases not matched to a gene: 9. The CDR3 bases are TGTGCCAGCAGCCAAACTAGCGGGAGAATGGACGGGGAGCTGTTTTTT. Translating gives CASSQTSGRMDGELFF.

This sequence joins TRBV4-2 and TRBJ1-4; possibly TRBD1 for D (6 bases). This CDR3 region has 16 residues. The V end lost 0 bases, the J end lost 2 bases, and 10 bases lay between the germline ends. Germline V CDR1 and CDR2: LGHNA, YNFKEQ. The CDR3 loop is CASSQDYRVTNEKLFF. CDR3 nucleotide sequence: TGTGCCAGCAGCCAAGATTACAGGGTTACTAATGAAAAACTGTTTTTT.

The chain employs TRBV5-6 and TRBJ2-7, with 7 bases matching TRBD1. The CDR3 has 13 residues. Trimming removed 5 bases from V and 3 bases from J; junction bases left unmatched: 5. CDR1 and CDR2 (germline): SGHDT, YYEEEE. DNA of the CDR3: TGTGCCAGCAGTTCGGGACAGAGCTACGAGCAGTACTTC. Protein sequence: CASSSGQSYEQYF.

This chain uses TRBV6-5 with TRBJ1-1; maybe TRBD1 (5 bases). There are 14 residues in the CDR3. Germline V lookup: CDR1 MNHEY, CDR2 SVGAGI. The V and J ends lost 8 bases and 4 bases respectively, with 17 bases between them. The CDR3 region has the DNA TGTGCCAGCTTGAGGGAGGGGTCGAGCACTGAAGCTTTCTTT. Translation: CASLREGSSTEAFF.

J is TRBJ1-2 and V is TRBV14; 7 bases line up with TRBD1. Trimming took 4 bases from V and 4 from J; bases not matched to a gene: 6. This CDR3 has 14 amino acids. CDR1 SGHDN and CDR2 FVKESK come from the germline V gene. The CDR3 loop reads CASSLGGQRYGYTF. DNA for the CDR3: TGTGCCAGCAGCCTCGGGGGACAGCGCTATGGCTACACCTTC.

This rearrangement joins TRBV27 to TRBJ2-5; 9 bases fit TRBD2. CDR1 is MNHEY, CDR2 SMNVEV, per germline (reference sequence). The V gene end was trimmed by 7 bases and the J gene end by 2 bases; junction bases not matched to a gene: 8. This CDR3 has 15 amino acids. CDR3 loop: CASIPSGTLQETQYF. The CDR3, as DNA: TGTGCCAGCATCCCTAGCGGGACCCTTCAAGAGACCCAGTACTTC.

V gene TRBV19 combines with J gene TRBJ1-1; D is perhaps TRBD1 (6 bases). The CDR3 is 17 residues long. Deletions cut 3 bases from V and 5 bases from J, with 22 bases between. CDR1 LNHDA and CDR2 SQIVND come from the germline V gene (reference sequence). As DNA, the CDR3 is TGTGCCAGTAGTATTCAGCTTTGGGGGGAGGGGGTGACTGAAGCTTTCTTT. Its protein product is CASSIQLWGEGVTEAFF.